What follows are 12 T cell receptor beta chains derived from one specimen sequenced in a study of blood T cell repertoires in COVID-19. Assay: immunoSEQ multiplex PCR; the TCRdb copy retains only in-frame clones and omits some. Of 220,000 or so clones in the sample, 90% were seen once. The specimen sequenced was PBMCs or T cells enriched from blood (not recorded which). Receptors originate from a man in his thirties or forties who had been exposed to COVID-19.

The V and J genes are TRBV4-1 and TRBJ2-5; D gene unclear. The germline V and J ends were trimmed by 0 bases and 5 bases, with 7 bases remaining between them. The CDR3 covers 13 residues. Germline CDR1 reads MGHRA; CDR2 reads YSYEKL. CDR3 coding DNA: TGCGCCAGCAGCCAAGATAATCCCGAGACCCAGTACTTC. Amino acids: CASSQDNPETQYF.

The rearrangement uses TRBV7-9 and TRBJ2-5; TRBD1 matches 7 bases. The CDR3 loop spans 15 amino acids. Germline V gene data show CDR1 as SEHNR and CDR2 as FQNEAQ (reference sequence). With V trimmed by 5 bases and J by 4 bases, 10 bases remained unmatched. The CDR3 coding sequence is TGTGCCAGCAGCCCGGCAGGGGGAACTTTAGAGACCCAGTACTTC. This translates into CASSPAGGTLETQYF.

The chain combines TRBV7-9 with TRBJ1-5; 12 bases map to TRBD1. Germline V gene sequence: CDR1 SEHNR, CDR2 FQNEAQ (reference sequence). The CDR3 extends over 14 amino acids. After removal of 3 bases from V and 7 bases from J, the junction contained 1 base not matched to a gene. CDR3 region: CASSFGTGGQPQHF. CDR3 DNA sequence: TGTGCCAGCAGCTTCGGGACAGGGGGCCAGCCCCAGCATTTT.

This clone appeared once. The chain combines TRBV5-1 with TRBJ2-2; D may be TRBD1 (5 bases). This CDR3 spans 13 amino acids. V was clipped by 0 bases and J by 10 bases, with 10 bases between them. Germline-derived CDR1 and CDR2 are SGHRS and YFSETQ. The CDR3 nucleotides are TGCGCCAGCAGCTTGGTTGGGGCGATGGAGCTGTTTTTT. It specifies CASSLVGAMELFF.

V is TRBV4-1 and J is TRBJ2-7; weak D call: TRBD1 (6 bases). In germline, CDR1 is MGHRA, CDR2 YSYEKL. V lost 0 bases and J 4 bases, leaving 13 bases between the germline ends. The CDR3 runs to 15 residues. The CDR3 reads CASSQDAGVLYEQYF. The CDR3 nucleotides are TGCGCCAGCAGCCAAGATGCAGGGGTTTTGTACGAGCAGTACTTC.

The CDR3 DNA reads as TGTGCCAGCAGCCCACCTGGGGGGGCGAACTACGAGCAGTACTTC. It specifies CASSPPGGANYEQYF. The chain carries TRBV7-6 and TRBJ2-7, with D maybe TRBD2 (7 bases). Germline CDR1 is SGHVS and CDR2 is FNYEAQ. The CDR3 extends over 15 amino acids. Trimming stripped 5 bases from V and 3 bases from J, with 17 bases between.

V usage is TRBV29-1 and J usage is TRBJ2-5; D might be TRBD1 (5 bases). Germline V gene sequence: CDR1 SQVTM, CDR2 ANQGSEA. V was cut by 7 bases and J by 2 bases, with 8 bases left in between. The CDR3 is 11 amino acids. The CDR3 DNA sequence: TGCAGCGACAGGACACAAGAGACCCAGTACTTC. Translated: CSDRTQETQYF.

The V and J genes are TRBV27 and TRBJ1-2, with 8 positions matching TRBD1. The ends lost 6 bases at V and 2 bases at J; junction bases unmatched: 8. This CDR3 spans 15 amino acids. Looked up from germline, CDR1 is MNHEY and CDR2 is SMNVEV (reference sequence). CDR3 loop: CASSRDRGLNYGYTF. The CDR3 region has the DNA TGTGCCAGCAGCCGAGACAGGGGACTCAACTATGGCTACACCTTC.

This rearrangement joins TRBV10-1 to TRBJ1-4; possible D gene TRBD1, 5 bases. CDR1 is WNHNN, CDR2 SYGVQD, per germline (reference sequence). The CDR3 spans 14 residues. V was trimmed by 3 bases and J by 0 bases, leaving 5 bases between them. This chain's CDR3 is CASSDRATNEKLFF. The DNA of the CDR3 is TGCGCCAGCAGTGACAGGGCAACTAATGAAAAACTGTTTTTT.

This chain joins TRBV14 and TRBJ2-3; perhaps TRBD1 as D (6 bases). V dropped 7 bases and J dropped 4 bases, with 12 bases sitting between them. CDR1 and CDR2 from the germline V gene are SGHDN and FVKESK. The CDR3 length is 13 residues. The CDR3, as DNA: TGTGCCAGCAAGGGCAGGGGCTCAGATACGCAGTATTTT. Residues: CASKGRGSDTQYF.

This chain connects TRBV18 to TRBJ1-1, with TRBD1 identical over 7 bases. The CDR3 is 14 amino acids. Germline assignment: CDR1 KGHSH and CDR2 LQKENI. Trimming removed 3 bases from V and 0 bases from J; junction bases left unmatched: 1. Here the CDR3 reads CASSPGQLNTEAFF. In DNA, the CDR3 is TGTGCCAGCTCACCGGGACAGTTGAACACTGAAGCTTTCTTT.

The CDR3 DNA reads TGTGCCAGCAGCTTATCGTATATCGTGGATACGCAGTATTTT. Translated: CASSLSYIVDTQYF. The chain has TRBV11-2 and TRBJ2-3; no clear D. V gave up 2 bases and J gave up 6 bases, with 12 bases separating them. From germline, CDR1 is SGHAT and CDR2 FQNNGV. This CDR3 spans 14 amino acids.